The entry below gives a single T cell receptor beta chain sequence along with its context. In the original analysis: Using reference gene primer amplification, nucleated cell counts were estimated. Here immunoSEQ multiplex PCR was the method, and the copy in TCRdb shows in-frame clones only, minus some. Clonal size and the V and J genes are those of that table, whereas D and trimming came from the DNA. This sample has about 200,000 clones, with nearly 90% found just once. The data originate from a study of blood T cell repertoires in COVID-19. Across the study: COVID-19 samples, acute and convalescent, were from the United States, Italy and Spain. The cDNA or gDNA used as material had been derived from T cells, B-cell-depleted T cells, or PBMCs.

This clonotype was sampled from a man between 60 and 75 years old with active or convalescent COVID-19. The sample consisted of peripheral blood.

DNA of the CDR3: TGCGCCAGCAGCCAGGTCCCGGGATTACCCTCGGGGAATGAGCAGTTCTTC. Translated, it gives CASSQVPGLPSGNEQFF. The chain links TRBV4-1 to TRBJ2-1; tentative D call: TRBD2 (5 bases). There are 17 residues in the CDR3. In germline, CDR1 is MGHRA, CDR2 YSYEKL. V lost 3 bases to trimming and J lost 7 bases, with 22 bases between them.